The sequence of this T cell receptor beta chain was determined in a study of neoadjuvant nivolumab and ipilimumab in lung cancer. The CDR3 is 15 amino acids. CDR1 and CDR2 from the germline V gene are SGHRS and YFSETQ. V lost 3 bases and J 1 base, leaving 14 bases between the germline ends. Sequenced by immunoSEQ multiplex PCR; TCRdb stores in-frame clones only, minus some. This table holds approximately 40,000 clones, 89% found once. The rearrangement joins TRBV5-1 to TRBJ2-7; D remains ambiguous. The clonotype originates from an adult with non-small cell lung cancer. The sequencing used peripheral blood, collected before neoadjuvant nivolumab, alone or with ipilimumab. Here the CDR3 DNA reads TGCGCCAGCAGCTCCGACCGTGGAAGTTCCTACGAGCAGTACTTC. Translated, it gives CASSSDRGSSYEQYF.